A single sample gave rise to the 20 T cell receptor beta chains below, sequenced in a study of blood T cells in healthy people across ages. With a J-beta primer mix and a sample-barcoded 5' primer, a second PCR ran about 6 to 11 cycles. MiXCR, run by TCRdb on the 5' RACE reads, gives a single entry per CDR3 protein. The table includes about 1.8 million distinct CDR3 sequences, roughly 52% detected once. The sequenced sample was blood. The receptor source for this set is a woman aged 40 to 55 in good health.

V is TRBV10-1 and J is TRBJ1-1; D is perhaps TRBD1 (6 bases). Germline V gene sequence: CDR1 WNHNN, CDR2 SYGVQD (reference sequence). The CDR3 has 15 residues. V lost 0 bases and J 12 bases, leaving 20 bases between the germline ends. CDR3 protein: CASSESGTPLGRTFF. CDR3 sequence (DNA): TGCGCCAGCAGTGAGTCGGGGACACCCCTCGGTCGGACTTTCTTT.

The chain recombines TRBV5-6 with TRBJ2-3, with no clear D. Trimming pared 5 bases from V and 3 bases from J, leaving 16 bases between. CDR1 and CDR2 from the germline V gene are SGHDT and YYEEEE. CDR3 length: 15 amino acids. CDR3 in DNA: TGTGCCAGCAGTCCGTTTTATCCTCGGACAGATACGCAGTATTTT. Amino acid sequence: CASSPFYPRTDTQYF.

This clonotype showed up many times. This chain connects TRBV27 to TRBJ1-2, with a possible D match to TRBD1 (5 bases). V gave up 0 bases and J gave up 8 bases, with 13 bases separating them. Looked up from germline, CDR1 is MNHEY and CDR2 is SMNVEV (reference sequence). The CDR3 length is 14 residues. DNA of the CDR3: TGTGCCAGCAGTTTATCCACCGGGGGTTACGGCTACACCTTC. This codes for CASSLSTGGYGYTF.

The chain couples TRBV7-9 to TRBJ1-1; no reliable D call. V shed 5 bases and J shed 1 base, with 11 bases lying between them. CDR1 is SEHNR and CDR2 is FQNEAQ in the germline V gene (reference sequence). This CDR3 region has 14 residues. The CDR3 nucleotides read TGTGCCAGCAGCCCCAGACACCCGAACACTGAAGCTTTCTTT. It translates to CASSPRHPNTEAFF.

This chain uses TRBV4-1 with TRBJ2-3; 15 bases match TRBD2. V shed 3 bases and J 1 base; nucleotides not matched to a gene: 8. The length of the CDR3 is 19 residues. Germline V gene lookup returns CDR1 MGHRA and CDR2 YSYEKL. DNA for the CDR3: TGCGCCAGCAGCCACCTCGGACTAGCGGGGGGGCTCGGCACAGATACGCAGTATTTT. Encoded protein: CASSHLGLAGGLGTDTQYF.

This clonotype was detected a few times. The chain recombines TRBV28 with TRBJ2-7; weak D call: TRBD1 (6 bases). Per the germline V gene, CDR1 is MDHEN and CDR2 is SYDVKM. This CDR3 is built from 15 residues. Between the trimmed V and J ends, which lost 5 bases and 3 bases, there was a span of 17 bases. CDR3 in amino acids: CASSLPGQGNYEQYF. The CDR3 bases are TGTGCCAGCAGTCTGCCGGGACAAGGGAACTACGAGCAGTACTTC.

Turning to this clonotype: One junction end does not reproduce the germline sequence, and a read error may be involved. The chain links TRBV11-2 to TRBJ2-4; 7 bases fit TRBD1. The CDR3 extends over 15 amino acids. Germline CDR1 SGHAT, CDR2 FQNNGV. The CDR3 bases are TGTGCCAGCGGCTTGCTCCCGGGACAGCAAAACATTCAGTACTTC. Amino acids: CASGLLPGQQNIQYF.

The gene calls are TRBV7-3 and TRBJ2-3, with no clear D. Trimming left V 4 bases short and J 0 bases short, with 11 bases between. From germline, CDR1 is SGHTA and CDR2 FQGTGA. The CDR3 is 15 residues long. CDR3 sequence (DNA): TGTGCCAGCAGCTCCCTGACAACTAGCACAGATACGCAGTATTTT. Translation gives CASSSLTTSTDTQYF.

The genes are TRBV5-4 and TRBJ1-2; 9 bases agree with TRBD1. The CDR3 is 15 residues long. Unmatched junction bases numbered 15, after V lost 8 bases and J lost 7 bases. Germline CDR1 reads SGHNT; CDR2 reads YYREEE (reference sequence). The CDR3 is CASVERDRVHSGYTF. The CDR3 coding sequence is TGTGCCAGTGTTGAACGGGACAGGGTTCATAGTGGCTACACCTTC. Based on the CDR3 plus reference TRBV5-4 and TRBJ1-2, the full variable domain is ETGVTQSPTHLIKTRGQQVTLRCSSQSGHNTVSWYQQALGQGPQFIFQYYREEENGRGNFPPRFSGLQFPNYSSELNVNALELDDSALYLCASVERDRVHSGYTFGSGTRLTVV.

This clonotype was counted only a few times. This chain connects TRBV7-2 to TRBJ2-5; no definite D call. V shed 4 bases and J shed 9 bases, with 15 bases lying between them. The germline V gene has CDR1 SGHTA and CDR2 FQGNSA. The CDR3 contains 13 residues. The CDR3 region is CASSSQFLGSQYF. For the CDR3, the DNA is TGTGCCAGCAGCTCCCAGTTCCTTGGGTCCCAGTACTTC.

This clonotype was detected only once. The chain links TRBV6-2 or TRBV6-3 to TRBJ1-1; 7 bases align to TRBD1. The CDR3 spans 14 residues. The V gene end was trimmed by 6 bases and the J gene end by 10 bases; junction bases not matched to a gene: 14. Germline assignment: CDR1 MNHEY and CDR2 SVGEGT. The CDR3 DNA follows: TGTGCCAGCAGACCTACCGGGACAGTTAATGGAGCTTTCTTT. It codes for CASRPTGTVNGAFF.

The rearrangement uses TRBV27 and TRBJ2-3; possible D gene TRBD2, 5 bases. The CDR3 extends over 13 amino acids. CDR1 is MNHEY and CDR2 is SMNVEV in the germline V gene (reference sequence). V dropped 8 bases and J dropped 8 bases, with 17 bases sitting between them. The CDR3 protein is CASGPGISGTQYF. The CDR3 region has the DNA TGTGCCAGCGGTCCCGGGATTAGTGGTACGCAGTATTTT.

The sample holds many counts of this clonotype. V and J are TRBV6-6 and TRBJ2-7, with D possibly called TRBD1 or TRBD2 (6 bases each). CDR1 MNHNY and CDR2 SVGAGI come from the germline V gene (reference sequence). The V end was cut by 7 bases, the J end by 6 bases, with 22 bases between. CDR3 length equals 15 residues. In DNA form, the CDR3 reads TGTGCCAGCATCGACGGGGGCGGGACCTTTGCCGAGCAGTACTTC. Translating gives CASIDGGGTFAEQYF.

The CDR3 coding sequence is TGTGCCAGCAGTTTGCCTTATAAGGGAGGCACAGATACGCAGTATTTT. Its protein product is CASSLPYKGGTDTQYF. V and J are TRBV28 and TRBJ2-3; possible D gene TRBD2, 5 bases. Deletions cut 3 bases from V and 1 base from J, with 14 bases between. The CDR3 extends over 16 amino acids. Germline CDR1 is MDHEN and CDR2 is SYDVKM.

This chain links TRBV18 with TRBJ2-3; possibly TRBD2 for D (6 bases). The V gene lost 2 bases and the J gene lost 6 bases, with 18 bases spanning the gap. This CDR3 is 16 amino acids long. The germline CDR1 and CDR2 sequences are KGHSH and LQKENI. The CDR3 nucleotides read TGTGCCAGCTCACCAGGGTCGGGACTGAGATTTGATACGCAGTATTTT. Translated: CASSPGSGLRFDTQYF.

As concerns this clonotype: Possible read error: a much larger clone is one base away. The rearrangement links TRBV29-1 to TRBJ2-5; the D gene could be TRBD1 or TRBD2 (6 bases each). V lost 7 bases and J 11 bases, leaving 14 bases between the germline ends. The CDR3 is 10 residues long. The germline CDR1 and CDR2 sequences are SQVTM and ANQGSEA. As DNA, the CDR3 is TGCAGCGCCGGGGGCAATGAGCAGTACTTC. This encodes CSAGGNEQYF.

This clonotype was seen more than once but under ten times. The V call is TRBV4-3, the J call TRBJ2-5, with TRBD1 matching 9 bases. Per germline, CDR1 LGHNA and CDR2 YSLEER. With 0 bases clipped from V and 7 bases from J, the junction kept 6 bases outside the gene matches. The CDR3 is 15 residues long. The CDR3 loop reads CASSQDLGQGWTQYF. Here the CDR3 DNA reads TGCGCCAGCAGCCAAGATTTGGGACAGGGCTGGACCCAGTACTTC.

This clonotype was detected only a few times. V and J are TRBV12-3 or TRBV12-4 and TRBJ2-4; 7 bases line up with TRBD1. J lost 7 bases, V lost 5 bases, and 5 bases had no gene match. This CDR3 has 13 residues. The CDR3 DNA sequence: TGTGCCAGCAGTGTAGTACAGGGGAACATTCAGTACTTC. Residues: CASSVVQGNIQYF.

The gene calls are TRBV12-3 or TRBV12-4 and TRBJ1-4; D is unresolved. Trimming shortened V by 5 bases and J by 8 bases, and 15 bases separated the two germline ends. The CDR3 is 14 residues long. The CDR3 is CASSLRRGGEKLFF. The CDR3 DNA follows: TGTGCCAGCAGTCTGCGACGGGGAGGCGAAAAACTGTTTTTT.

The rearrangement joins TRBV27 to TRBJ2-3; tentatively, D is TRBD1 or TRBD2 (7 bases each). Trimming cost V 2 bases and J 5 bases, with 14 bases left between them. This CDR3 is built from 15 residues. Germline assignment: CDR1 MNHEY and CDR2 SMNVEV (reference sequence). CDR3 sequence (DNA): TGTGCCAGCAGTTTACAGGGGGGGCGCCTAGATACGCAGTATTTT. Its translation is CASSLQGGRLDTQYF.